The entry that follows covers one T cell receptor beta chain sequence. The antigen is not known. This entry is derived from a study of blood T cells in healthy people across ages. Study-level results: For the donors, CMV status was unknown and possibly confounded expanded clonotype changes.

Through a sample-barcoded 5' primer and a J-beta primer mix, a second PCR was run for about 6 to 11 cycles. Each CDR3 protein is one row after TCRdb ran MiXCR on the 5' RACE reads. This table has under 2,000,000 distinct CDR3 sequences, 40% to 55% appearing once. The CDR3 sequence is 11 residues long. The germline gives CDR1 MGHDK, CDR2 SYGVNS. The V gene lost 6 bases and the J gene lost 10 bases, with 10 bases spanning the gap. The rearrangement links TRBV25-1 to TRBJ2-1; D uncertain. The clonotype comes from a middle-aged woman in good health. Material for sequencing was blood. CDR3 sequence: CASSRTWEQFF. The CDR3 region has the DNA TGTGCCAGCAGCCGAACTTGGGAGCAGTTCTTC.